The sequence of this T cell receptor beta chain was determined in a study of T-cell memory formation after mild COVID-19. The overall study: Clusters of TCRs were largely donor specific.

This clonotype came up a few times. The CDR3 covers 15 residues. Germline V CDR1 and CDR2: MGHRA, YSYEKL. The V end was cut by 2 bases, the J end by 0 bases, with 9 bases between. Constant-segment primers and 5'RACE yielded cDNA libraries for TCR alpha and TCR beta, each carrying sample barcodes and UMIs. TCRdb ran MiXCR on the 5' RACE reads and lists one entry per CDR3 protein. Found here are about 400,000 distinct CDR3 sequences, roughly a quarter of them singletons; the top ten hold around 14%. The sequence came from an adult woman who had mild COVID-19 (a few samples of this study predate the infection). Cell type and time point are not known. Sequences were obtained from PBMCs or a T cell subset sorted from them (not recorded which). The chain is built from TRBV4-1 and TRBJ2-3; D is unclear. DNA for the CDR3: TGCGCCAGCAGCCAAAGGGATTCTAGCACAGATACGCAGTATTTT. Its protein is CASSQRDSSTDTQYF.